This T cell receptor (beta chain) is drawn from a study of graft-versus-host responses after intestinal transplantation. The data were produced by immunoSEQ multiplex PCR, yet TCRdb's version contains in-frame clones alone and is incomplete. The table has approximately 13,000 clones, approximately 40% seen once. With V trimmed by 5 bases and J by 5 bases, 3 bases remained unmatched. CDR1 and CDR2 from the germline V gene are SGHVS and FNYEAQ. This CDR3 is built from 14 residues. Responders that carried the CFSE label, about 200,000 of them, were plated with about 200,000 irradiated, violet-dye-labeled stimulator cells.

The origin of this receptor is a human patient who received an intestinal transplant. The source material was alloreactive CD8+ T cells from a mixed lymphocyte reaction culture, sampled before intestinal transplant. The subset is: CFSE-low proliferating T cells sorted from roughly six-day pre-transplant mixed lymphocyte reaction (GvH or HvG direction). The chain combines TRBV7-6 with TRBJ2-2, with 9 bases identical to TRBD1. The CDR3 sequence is CASSRQGGTGELFF. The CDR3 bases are TGTGCCAGCAGCCGACAGGGGGGTACCGGGGAGCTGTTTTTT.